This T cell receptor beta chain is drawn from a study of shared clonotypes between healthy human individuals. Assay used: immunoSEQ multiplex PCR; TCRdb lists only in-frame clones, some missing. The table includes fewer than 850,000 clones, more than 70% detected once. CDR3 size: 16 residues. V was clipped by 2 bases and J by 1 base, with 13 bases between them. Germline values: CDR1 SGHDT, CDR2 YYEEEE. The chain recombines TRBV5-6 with TRBJ1-5; D possibly corresponds to TRBD1 (5 bases). This clonotype originated in a woman aged 25 to 39 in good health. Specimen: memory CD4+ T cells sorted from blood. Described subset: CD45RA-negative fraction. In nucleotides, the CDR3 is TGTGCCAGCAGCTTTTTCGGGACGACAAGCAATCAGCCCCAGCATTTT. This encodes CASSFFGTTSNQPQHF.